This section outlines one TCR beta chain sequence together with its context. What it binds is not known. The junction and the germline gene differ at one end; a read error may be behind it. This sample was included in a study of CD8+CD57+ T cells in acquired aplastic anemia. Study in general: Quantities of DNA derived from sorted CD4+ and CD8+ cells averaged 3.2 ug. Read counts for CD4+ cells (from healthy donors) averaged about 10.8 million. The study, taken as a whole, reports: Patients and controls were found to share around 30 CD8+ CDR3 sequences. Researchers reported that CD8+ Simpson's diversity was not significantly different in patients versus controls.

Genomic DNA templated the TCR beta VDJ and CDR3 profiling. TCRdb redid the calling of the reads with MiXCR, one entry per CDR3 protein. The table has hundreds of thousands of distinct CDR3 sequences, 60% to 80% seen once. The germline V gene encodes CDR1 SGHRS and CDR2 YFSETQ. CDR3 length: 12 residues. Material for sequencing was sorted CD4+, CD8+, or CD8+CD57+ T cells (not recorded which) from PBMCs. The chain uses TRBV5-1 and TRBJ1-2; D uncertain. The sequence came from a human donor in good health, serving as a control. This CDR3 reads CASSLGNPFYAF. The DNA for the CDR3 is TGTGCCAGCAGCTTAGGTAACCCTTTCTACGCCTTC.